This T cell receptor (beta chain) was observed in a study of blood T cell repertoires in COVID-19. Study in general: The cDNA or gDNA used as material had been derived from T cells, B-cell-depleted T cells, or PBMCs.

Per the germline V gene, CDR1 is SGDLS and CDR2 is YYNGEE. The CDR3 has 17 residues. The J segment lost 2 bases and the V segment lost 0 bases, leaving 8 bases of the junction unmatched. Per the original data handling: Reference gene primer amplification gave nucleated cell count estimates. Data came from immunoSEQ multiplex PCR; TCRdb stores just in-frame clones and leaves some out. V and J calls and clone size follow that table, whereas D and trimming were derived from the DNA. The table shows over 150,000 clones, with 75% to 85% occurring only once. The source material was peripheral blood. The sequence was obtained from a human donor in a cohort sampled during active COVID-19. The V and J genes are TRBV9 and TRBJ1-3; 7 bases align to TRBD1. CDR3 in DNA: TGTGCCAGCAGCGTAGACCCTCCGGGACAGCCTGGAAACACCATATATTTT. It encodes CASSVDPPGQPGNTIYF. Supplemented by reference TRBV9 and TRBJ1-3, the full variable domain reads DSGVTQTPKHLITATGQRVTLRCSPRSGDLSVYWYQQSLDQGLQFLIQYYNGEERAKGNILERFSAQQFPDLHSELNLSSLELGDSALYFCASSVDPPGQPGNTIYFGEGSWLTVV.